A selection of T cell receptor beta chains follows, all from one sample in a study of radiotherapy plus CTLA-4 blockade in lung cancer. Repertoires were generated with immunoSEQ multiplex PCR, while TCRdb's copy carries only in-frame clones and drops some. The sample carries tens of thousands of clones, 70% to 85% recorded once. Sequenced here: peripheral blood, sampled from a patient treated with radiotherapy plus ipilimumab. Receptors were obtained from a human donor with non-small cell lung cancer who had a partial response to radiotherapy plus ipilimumab. Both conserved end residues are part of each CDR3. The order of the fields is V gene, CDR3 protein.

V: TRBV9; CDR3: CASSVDPAGLAGRGEQYF
V: TRBV11-2; CDR3: CASSYSDVSDTQYF
V: TRBV6-1; CDR3: CASSDGGIGGNQPQHF
V: TRBV18; CDR3: CASSPQFGGQETQYF
V: TRBV4-1; CDR3: CASSPDRGLYNEQFF
V: TRBV30; CDR3: CAWSTGTGFTEAFF
V: TRBV10-2; CDR3: CASSATSGGALLGTDTQYF
V: TRBV4-1; CDR3: CASSQEGQRTEAFF
V: TRBV10-3; CDR3: CAISPSGLSQPQHF
V: TRBV4-1; CDR3: CASSQDRTTYEQYF
V: TRBV10-3; CDR3: CAISGAGTSGETQYF
V: TRBV6-5; CDR3: CASSYTQGPNTEAFF
V: TRBV7-9; CDR3: CASSQDRLAHETQYF
V: TRBV6-1; CDR3: CASTPPGQGYQPQHF
V: TRBV19; CDR3: CASSTGGSGGTQYF
V: TRBV9; CDR3: CASSGQGAGTGELFF
V: TRBV14; CDR3: CASSHLGQGYGETQYF
V: TRBV6-5; CDR3: CAGRQGASTGELFF
V: TRBV19; CDR3: CASSTRPGSGYQPQHF
V: TRBV5-1; CDR3: CASSLALGDRGNSPLHF
V: TRBV6-6; CDR3: CASSYPGELFF
V: TRBV2; CDR3: CASSLGQGVNQPQHF
V: TRBV5-4; CDR3: CASSLARGRSPEAFF
V: TRBV9; CDR3: CASSGDTGGTEAFF
V: TRBV5-1; CDR3: CASRGRSYEQYF
V: TRBV5-1; CDR3: CASSLDRAGELFF
V: TRBV27; CDR3: CASSLWGVGETQYF
V: TRBV12-5; CDR3: CASGLGWTGHETQYF
V: TRBV7-6; CDR3: CASSEGQVNTEAFF
V: TRBV2; CDR3: CASSTGGLRNTIYF
V: TRBV7-2; CDR3: CASSLSLEPYNEQFF
V: TRBV28; CDR3: CASSWGTAANEKLFF
V: TRBV5-1; CDR3: CASSFGQGFQTEAFF
V: TRBV5-1; CDR3: CASSLGTGALINYGYTF
V: TRBV5-1; CDR3: CASSHLTGTGANVLTF
V: TRBV7-8; CDR3: CASSYRQGAFDYGYTF
V: TRBV19; CDR3: CASSIYGTYEQYF
V: TRBV5-1; CDR3: CASGTSGTGGTEAFF
V: TRBV7-9; CDR3: CASSLAATGIYEQYF
V: TRBV5-1; CDR3: CASRPTGSSTDTQYF
V: TRBV7-2; CDR3: CASSPGPANEQFF
V: TRBV2; CDR3: CASSINTGWGQPQHF
V: TRBV6-6; CDR3: CASSSREGTYEQYF
V: TRBV7-9; CDR3: CASSLLGGNTEAFF
V: TRBV10-2; CDR3: CASSEWQVRSYNSPLHF
V: TRBV4-1; CDR3: CASSQGNKQGRVTQYF
V: TRBV5-6; CDR3: CASSLGGGAYGYTF
V: TRBV11-2; CDR3: CASSFISSGYEQYF
V: TRBV11-3; CDR3: CASSLGRGTEAFF
V: TRBV29-1; CDR3: CSVPGINSYEQYF
V: TRBV27; CDR3: CASRTNRGQDYGYTF
V: TRBV4-1; CDR3: CASSQEGGDRSYIGELFF
V: TRBV4-1; CDR3: CASSPRQMNTEAFF
V: TRBV29-1; CDR3: CSVPRGQGFGYTF
V: TRBV9; CDR3: CASSLLTGGPETQYF
V: TRBV11-1; CDR3: CASSFLRGGELFF
V: TRBV7-9; CDR3: CASSLGSGGVSTDTQYF
V: TRBV6-4; CDR3: CASSDSSPKMGDPKQPQHF
V: TRBV6-6; CDR3: CASSPGGGSQETQYF